This T cell receptor beta chain derives from a study of CD4 T cells in relation to SARS-CoV-2 and coronaviruses. Regarding the study as a whole: Culture-expanded clones reflect memory recall rather than primary priming during culture. SARS-CoV-2-driven expansion was significantly weaker in crossreactive than monoreactive clones.

Measured with immunoSEQ multiplex PCR; TCRdb has only the in-frame clones, and not every one. There are 60,000 or so clones in the sample; roughly 93% occur only once, and over 0.11% lies in the top ten. In the case of this clone: Its antigen is undetermined.

Unexposed donor CD4+ T cells date from about 2011-2018, before the COVID-19 pandemic. The origin of this receptor is a human donor in good health. The sample consisted of naive CD4+ T cells from PBMCs. As for subset: naive CD4+ T cells isolated by negative enrichment.

CDR3 coding DNA: TGTGCCAGCAGCTTGGACGGGACAGGGGACAATGAGCAGTTCTTC. The encoded protein is CASSLDGTGDNEQFF. The V and J genes are TRBV7-9 and TRBJ2-1, with TRBD1 matching 10 bases. This CDR3 comprises 15 residues. CDR1 is SEHNR and CDR2 is FQNEAQ in the germline V gene (reference sequence). Trimming removed 3 bases from V and 5 bases from J; junction bases left unmatched: 4.